Presented here are 22 T cell receptor beta chains from one specimen sequenced in a study of T cell responses to AZD1222 COVID-19 vaccine. The protocol was immunoSEQ multiplex PCR, while the TCRdb copy is restricted to in-frame clones and leaves out a portion. The data hold around 120,000 clones, with around 93% observed a single time. The sample here was peripheral blood, taken 28 days after the second AZD1222 dose. These TCRs come from an adult who received the AZD1222 COVID-19 vaccine.

This chain uses TRBV6-5 with TRBJ2-2, with D possibly being TRBD1 (6 bases). The CDR3 is 16 amino acids. Germline loops: CDR1 MNHEY, CDR2 SVGAGI. Between the trimmed V and J ends, which lost 6 bases and 0 bases, there was a span of 14 bases. For the CDR3, the DNA is TGTGCCAGCAGATACGCCGGACAGCCGAACACCGGGGAGCTGTTTTTT. It encodes CASRYAGQPNTGELFF.

The V call is TRBV12-5, the J call TRBJ1-1, with 8 bases fitting TRBD1. This CDR3 region has 18 residues. Germline V gene sequence: CDR1 LGHNT, CDR2 FRNRAP. V was clipped by 4 bases and J by 3 bases; unmatched bases: 16. Here the CDR3 reads CASGSQGARLGSDTEAFF. DNA of the CDR3: TGTGCTAGTGGTTCTCAGGGGGCGCGACTCGGATCAGACACTGAAGCTTTCTTT.

Only one count was recorded for this clone. The chain combines TRBV6-2 or TRBV6-3 with TRBJ1-2; 9 nucleotides match TRBD1. The CDR3 contains 12 residues. V shed 4 bases, J shed 9 bases, and the junction held 3 bases outside the gene matches. Looked up from germline, CDR1 is MNHEY and CDR2 is SVGEGT. The CDR3 region is CASSSDRGSYTF. The CDR3 nucleotides are TGTGCCAGCAGTTCTGACAGGGGGAGCTACACCTTC.

The chain is built from TRBV9 and TRBJ2-3, with D perhaps TRBD2 (5 bases). This CDR3 has 16 residues. CDR1 and CDR2 (germline): SGDLS, YYNGEE. With 5 bases removed from V and 6 bases from J, the gap between germline ends came to 22 bases. The DNA for the CDR3 is TGTGCCAGCAGTAGAGTCGTAGCCCCCGCGGGTGATACGCAGTATTTT. Translating it yields CASSRVVAPAGDTQYF.

This clone was detected only a few times. The CDR3 DNA reads TGTGCCAGCAGTTCGTTACTAGCGGCGCGGTTCTTC. It yields the protein CASSSLLAARFF. The V call is TRBV6-2 or TRBV6-3, the J call TRBJ2-1; 8 nucleotides agree with TRBD2. V lost 4 bases to trimming and J lost 15 bases; unmatched junction nucleotides: 8. This CDR3 region has 12 residues. Looked up from germline, CDR1 is MNHEY and CDR2 is SVGEGT.

The chain uses TRBV19 and TRBJ1-5; D possibly corresponds to TRBD1 (5 bases). The CDR3 covers 17 residues. The V and J ends lost 5 bases and 0 bases respectively, with 17 bases between them. CDR1 and CDR2 from the germline V gene are LNHDA and SQIVND (reference sequence). In DNA, the CDR3 is TGTGCCAGTAGTCCTCGAAAGGGGCGCCTTAGCAATCAGCCCCAGCATTTT. Translated, it gives CASSPRKGRLSNQPQHF.

V is TRBV27 and J is TRBJ1-2; tentatively, D is TRBD1 (5 bases). Germline V gives CDR1 MNHEY, CDR2 SMNVEV (reference sequence). The CDR3 contains 15 residues. V was shortened by 2 bases and J by 5 bases, with 15 bases between the two germline ends. The CDR3 DNA reads as TGTGCCAGCAGTTTAAGCGGGGCCAGCCTGTATGGCTACACCTTC. It yields the protein CASSLSGASLYGYTF.

CDR3 sequence (DNA): TGTGCCAGCTCAGAGGACAGGGCGAACACTGAAGCTTTCTTT. It encodes CASSEDRANTEAFF. This sequence joins TRBV18 and TRBJ1-1; 8 nucleotides line up with TRBD1. The CDR3 extends over 14 amino acids. J gave up 1 base and V 5 bases, and 3 bases lay outside the gene matches. CDR1 and CDR2 from the germline V gene are KGHSH and LQKENI.

The chain links TRBV5-6 to TRBJ1-3; weak D call: TRBD1 (5 bases). This CDR3 region has 15 residues. V was cut by 4 bases and J by 0 bases, with 11 bases left in between. From germline, CDR1 is SGHDT and CDR2 YYEEEE. DNA for the CDR3: TGTGCCAGCAGCCGGGACCTACCCTCTGGAAACACCATATATTTT. This encodes CASSRDLPSGNTIYF.

The chain combines TRBV10-2 with TRBJ2-6; D not certain. Germline assignment: CDR1 WSHSY and CDR2 SAAADI. The CDR3 has 17 amino acids. V was trimmed by 5 bases and J by 0 bases, leaving 14 bases between them. The CDR3 protein is CASSILRDISGANVLTF. CDR3 DNA: TGCGCCAGCAGTATTTTGAGAGACATCTCTGGGGCCAACGTCCTGACTTTC.

V and J are TRBV5-1 and TRBJ2-5; 12 bases align to TRBD1. CDR3 size: 18 residues. The J segment lost 5 bases and the V segment lost 4 bases, leaving 15 bases of the junction unmatched. CDR1 is SGHRS and CDR2 is YFSETQ in the germline V gene. The CDR3 sequence: CASSPFPPGQGAHETQYF. The CDR3 coding sequence is TGCGCCAGCAGCCCGTTTCCCCCGGGACAGGGGGCGCACGAGACCCAGTACTTC.

A single count supports this clone. This chain connects TRBV6-6 to TRBJ1-1; a weak D match, TRBD1 (6 bases). CDR1 and CDR2 (germline): MNHNY, SVGAGI (reference sequence). There are 13 residues in the CDR3. V lost 6 bases, J lost 4 bases, and 12 bases lay in between. CDR3 amino acids: CASRYNRVTEAFF. In DNA form, the CDR3 reads TGTGCCAGCAGATACAACAGGGTCACTGAAGCTTTCTTT.

This clone appeared a single time. The genes are TRBV6-1 and TRBJ1-1; D gene uncertain. CDR3 length: 12 residues. Per the germline V gene, CDR1 is MNHNS and CDR2 is SASEGT. Trimming pared 2 bases from V and 10 bases from J, leaving 11 bases between. The CDR3 is CASSEYLPAAFF. The CDR3 nucleotides read TGTGCCAGCAGTGAATACCTCCCCGCAGCTTTCTTT.

V usage is TRBV5-1 and J usage is TRBJ1-2; D might be TRBD1 (5 bases). This CDR3 has 16 residues. The germline CDR1 and CDR2 sequences are SGHRS and YFSETQ. V dropped 0 bases and J dropped 4 bases, with 16 bases sitting between them. CDR3 in amino acids: CASSLGPGAGIYGYTF. CDR3 in DNA: TGCGCCAGCAGCTTGGGGCCCGGGGCGGGGATCTATGGCTACACCTTC.

The rearrangement links TRBV18 to TRBJ2-7; unclear D gene. Germline lookup yields CDR1 KGHSH and CDR2 LQKENI. The CDR3 has 15 amino acids. The V end was cut by 4 bases, the J end by 3 bases, with 16 bases between. CDR3: CASSRGNGGLYEQYF. CDR3 DNA: TGTGCCAGCTCACGCGGCAACGGCGGTCTCTACGAGCAGTACTTC.

The chain couples TRBV12-1 to TRBJ2-1; whether TRBD2, the table's D call, matches the DNA was not checked. TRBV12-1 is given as a pseudogene. This CDR3 contains 16 residues. Here the CDR3 reads CASSPGLAYSYNEQFF. In nucleotides, the CDR3 is TGTGCCAGCAGCCCTGGCCTAGCTTACTCCTACAATGAGCAGTTCTTC.

This chain connects TRBV6-6 to TRBJ2-1; the D gene is possibly TRBD1 (6 bases). The germline gives CDR1 MNHNY, CDR2 SVGAGI (reference sequence). Between the trimmed V and J ends, which lost 5 bases and 10 bases, there was a span of 15 bases. This CDR3 is built from 13 residues. The CDR3 spells CASSDRTFAEQFF. The CDR3 DNA is TGTGCCAGCAGTGACAGGACCTTTGCGGAGCAGTTCTTC.

The chain has TRBV30 and TRBJ1-1; D uncertain. This CDR3 has 11 residues. V dropped 4 bases and J dropped 7 bases, with 10 bases sitting between them. Germline CDR1 reads GTSNPN; CDR2 reads SVGIG (reference sequence). In DNA, the CDR3 is TGTGCCTGGATTCTGACTATTGAAGCTTTCTTT. This translates into CAWILTIEAFF.

The V and J genes are TRBV12-3 or TRBV12-4 and TRBJ2-7; TRBD2 matches 7 bases. The CDR3 consists of 13 residues. J was trimmed by 7 bases and V by 2 bases; bases with no gene match: 5. The CDR3 loop is CASSLREGKEQYF. DNA for the CDR3: TGTGCCAGCAGTTTAAGGGAGGGAAAAGAGCAGTACTTC.

This clone was found once. The J gene is TRBJ2-1, the V gene TRBV6-1; TRBD2 agrees at 11 bases. Germline loops: CDR1 MNHNS, CDR2 SASEGT. The CDR3 loop spans 17 amino acids. With 4 bases clipped from V and 0 bases from J, the junction kept 5 bases outside the gene matches. CDR3 region: CASSGPSGGSSYNEQFF. The CDR3 bases are TGTGCCAGCAGTGGGCCTAGCGGGGGGAGCTCCTACAATGAGCAGTTCTTC.

The rearrangement joins TRBV7-6 to TRBJ2-3; weak D call: TRBD1 (6 bases). Trimming removed 6 bases from V and 4 bases from J, with 20 bases in between. The CDR3 runs to 16 residues. From germline, CDR1 is SGHVS and CDR2 FNYEAQ. The CDR3 region is CASSGGHPKAADTQYF. The DNA for the CDR3 is TGTGCCAGCAGTGGGGGACACCCCAAGGCAGCAGATACGCAGTATTTT.

V and J are TRBV7-2 and TRBJ2-3; D possibly corresponds to TRBD2 (5 bases). V lost 7 bases to trimming and J lost 0 bases, with 14 bases between them. Germline values: CDR1 SGHTA, CDR2 FQGNSA. CDR3 length: 15 residues. CDR3 bases: TGTGCCAGCACATGGGCGGGCCCTAGCACAGATACGCAGTATTTT. Translation: CASTWAGPSTDTQYF.